Following are 29 T cell receptor beta chains from one sample sequenced in a study of cytomegalovirus exposure and HLA in healthy donors. PCR was performed using 60 Vbeta and 13 Jbeta primers. Produced via immunoSEQ multiplex PCR; TCRdb's table is partial and in-frame only. The repertoire includes over 150,000 clones, about 90% of them detected once, and 0.2% to 0.3% sits in the top ten. The material sequenced was PBMCs. These TCRs come from a girl less than two years old in good health and CMV-seronegative.

The V and J genes are TRBV30 and TRBJ1-2; D is ambiguous. The V and J ends lost 1 base and 6 bases respectively, with 6 bases between them. CDR1 is GTSNPN, CDR2 SVGIG, per germline (reference sequence). The CDR3 extends over 11 amino acids. The CDR3 sequence is CAWSALDGYTF. In DNA form, the CDR3 reads TGTGCCTGGAGTGCACTCGATGGCTACACCTTC. The variable domain in full, with the rest retrieved from reference TRBV30 and TRBJ1-2, is SQTIHQWPATLVQPVGSPLSLECTVEGTSNPNLYWYRQAAGRGLQLLFYSVGIGQISSEVPQNLSASRPQDRQFILSSKKLLLSDSGFYLCAWSALDGYTFGSGTRLTVV.

CDR3 protein: CASSLGGDGLMRKLFF. Written as DNA, the CDR3 is TGTGCCAGCAGCTTAGGGGGGGACGGTTTAATGAGAAAACTGTTTTTT. The J gene is TRBJ1-4, the V gene TRBV7-9; D is possibly TRBD1 (5 bases). The germline CDR1 and CDR2 sequences are SEHNR and FQNEAQ (reference sequence). The CDR3 has 16 amino acids. Trimming removed 1 base from V and 10 bases from J, with 19 bases in between.

V usage is TRBV18 and J usage is TRBJ2-3, with TRBD2 identical over 9 bases. Losses at the gene ends were 3 bases for V and 3 bases for J; bases not matched to a gene: 7. The CDR3 is made up of 16 amino acids. Germline V lookup: CDR1 KGHSH, CDR2 LQKENI. The CDR3 DNA follows: TGTGCCAGCTCACCGGTAGCGGGGGTCTGGACAGATACGCAGTATTTT. Its protein is CASSPVAGVWTDTQYF.

This chain links TRBV5-4 with TRBJ2-7, with 8 bases fitting TRBD1. The CDR3 totals 13 residues. Per the germline V gene, CDR1 is SGHNT and CDR2 is YYREEE (reference sequence). The ends lost 9 bases at V and 4 bases at J; junction bases unmatched: 9. CDR3 loop: CATTGTGAYEQYF. As DNA, the CDR3 is TGTGCCACAACCGGGACAGGAGCATACGAGCAGTACTTC.

The chain uses TRBV18 and TRBJ1-6; D not resolved. CDR1 and CDR2 from the germline V gene are KGHSH and LQKENI. The germline V and J ends were trimmed by 1 base and 8 bases, with 12 bases remaining between them. CDR3 length equals 15 residues. CDR3 loop: CASSPLGGGDSPLHF. CDR3 nucleotide sequence: TGTGCCAGCTCACCACTAGGCGGTGGAGATTCACCCCTCCACTTT.

The rearrangement joins TRBV6-1 to TRBJ2-5, with TRBD2 matching over 9 bases. The V gene end was trimmed by 1 base and the J gene end by 5 bases; junction bases not matched to a gene: 8. The CDR3 has 16 amino acids. Germline V gene sequence: CDR1 MNHNS, CDR2 SASEGT. Here the CDR3 reads CASSEGVAGAAETQYF. In nucleotides, the CDR3 is TGTGCCAGCAGTGAAGGGGTAGCGGGAGCTGCTGAGACCCAGTACTTC.

The rearrangement links TRBV27 to TRBJ1-2; D gene uncertain. Germline CDR1 reads MNHEY; CDR2 reads SMNVEV (reference sequence). V lost 2 bases and J 3 bases, leaving 10 bases between the germline ends. CDR3 length equals 14 residues. The CDR3 is CASSLVRGDYGYTF. DNA for the CDR3: TGTGCCAGCAGTTTAGTGAGAGGTGACTATGGCTACACCTTC.

V is TRBV5-1 and J is TRBJ2-1, with D perhaps matching TRBD2 (5 bases). This CDR3 region has 14 residues. Trimming cost V 5 bases and J 6 bases, with 15 bases left between them. The germline V gene has CDR1 SGHRS and CDR2 YFSETQ. CDR3 region: CASSAEGLTNEQFF. In nucleotides, the CDR3 is TGCGCCAGCAGTGCCGAGGGCCTTACCAATGAGCAGTTCTTC.

The chain couples TRBV19 to TRBJ1-5, with D possibly TRBD1 on 6 matching bases. The CDR3 runs 13 residues. Germline V CDR1 and CDR2: LNHDA, SQIVND (reference sequence). Trimming removed 6 bases at V and 5 bases at J, with 11 bases between. The CDR3 here is CASRQGAYQPQHF. The CDR3 region has the DNA TGTGCCAGTAGACAGGGAGCTTATCAGCCCCAGCATTTT.

The chain uses TRBV18 and TRBJ2-1; weak D call: TRBD2 (6 bases). In germline, CDR1 is KGHSH, CDR2 LQKENI. Trimming removed 3 bases at V and 4 bases at J, with 16 bases between. The CDR3 length is 16 residues. CDR3 sequence: CASSPYRGTGYNEQFF. As DNA, the CDR3 is TGTGCCAGCTCACCTTACCGGGGGACCGGATACAATGAGCAGTTCTTC.

The gene calls are TRBV30 and TRBJ1-5; 10 bases match TRBD1. The CDR3 runs to 13 residues. The germline V gene has CDR1 GTSNPN and CDR2 SVGIG (reference sequence). The ends lost 5 bases at V and 4 bases at J; junction bases unmatched: 2. The CDR3 bases are TGTGCCTGGGGGGGACAGGGGAATCAGCCCCAGCATTTT. It specifies CAWGGQGNQPQHF.

CDR3 amino acids: CASSLVPSVGDTQYF. CDR3 sequence (DNA): TGCGCCAGCAGCTTGGTTCCTAGCGTCGGAGATACGCAGTATTTT. This chain links TRBV5-1 with TRBJ2-3; tentatively, D is TRBD2 (6 bases). V was shortened by 0 bases and J by 5 bases, with 13 bases between the two germline ends. The CDR3 totals 15 residues. In germline, CDR1 is SGHRS, CDR2 YFSETQ.

This clone was picked up a small number of times. This chain joins TRBV6-5 and TRBJ1-1, with 7 bases identical to TRBD1. From germline, CDR1 is MNHEY and CDR2 SVGAGI. The CDR3 runs 13 residues. V dropped 2 bases and J dropped 8; count of bases not matched to a gene: 5. The CDR3 reads CASSYGRGREAFF. The CDR3 DNA follows: TGTGCCAGCAGTTACGGAAGGGGGCGGGAAGCTTTCTTT.

This rearrangement joins TRBV20-1 to TRBJ2-7; unclear D gene. V lost 7 bases and J lost 4, with 11 bases in between. CDR1 is DFQATT and CDR2 is SNEGSKA in the germline V gene (reference sequence). The CDR3 is 11 residues long. The CDR3 sequence is CSVPKRYEQYF. In nucleotides, the CDR3 is TGCAGTGTCCCGAAACGGTACGAGCAGTACTTC.

This clone showed up just once. CDR3 loop: CASSLVSGTGGGYTF. CDR3 bases: TGTGCCAGCAGCTTAGTGTCAGGGACAGGGGGAGGCTACACCTTC. The chain couples TRBV7-2 to TRBJ1-2; 11 bases agree with TRBD1. The CDR3 is 15 amino acids. The ends lost 1 base at V and 8 bases at J; junction bases unmatched: 6. Germline CDR1 and CDR2: SGHTA and FQGNSA.

This chain links TRBV29-1 with TRBJ1-1; tentatively, D is TRBD1 (6 bases). The germline V and J ends were trimmed by 4 bases and 5 bases, with 11 bases remaining between them. Germline-derived CDR1 and CDR2 are SQVTM and ANQGSEA. This CDR3 spans 12 amino acids. DNA of the CDR3: TGCAGCGTTGCATGGGGGCGAACTGAAGCTTTCTTT. Its protein is CSVAWGRTEAFF.

V gene TRBV6-1 combines with J gene TRBJ2-7; no reliable D call. Per germline, CDR1 MNHNS and CDR2 SASEGT. Trimming stripped 9 bases from V and 0 bases from J, with 12 bases between. The CDR3 has 13 residues. The CDR3 DNA reads as TGTGCCAGTCGAGCACTAACCTCCTACGAGCAGTACTTC. Amino acids: CASRALTSYEQYF.

The chain couples TRBV6-5 to TRBJ2-5; maybe TRBD1 (6 bases). CDR1 MNHEY and CDR2 SVGAGI come from the germline V gene. The CDR3 contains 14 residues. The ends were cut back, 6 bases at V and 4 bases at J, with 15 bases in the middle. The CDR3 DNA is TGTGCCAGCAGCCAACTAAGGGACATAGAGACCCAGTACTTC. Translated, it gives CASSQLRDIETQYF.

The chain joins TRBV7-8 to TRBJ2-5, with a tentative D call TRBD2 (6 bases). This CDR3 has 14 residues. Trimming removed 1 base at V and 4 bases at J, with 10 bases between. The germline V gene encodes CDR1 SGHVS and CDR2 FQNEAQ. As DNA, the CDR3 is TGTGCCAGCAGCTTAGACGTGGGGGGAGAGACCCAGTACTTC. Residues: CASSLDVGGETQYF.

In this sample, this clone turned up once. The V and J genes are TRBV10-3 and TRBJ2-3, with TRBD2 matching 16 bases. Germline CDR1 and CDR2: ENHRY and SYGVKD. V lost 10 bases, J lost 5 bases, and 12 bases stayed unmatched. There are 17 residues in the CDR3. CDR3 protein: CATTAGTSGGAEDTQYF. The CDR3, as DNA: TGTGCCACCACCGCTGGGACTAGCGGGGGGGCGGAAGATACGCAGTATTTT.

The V call is TRBV5-4, the J call TRBJ1-5; no definite D call. The CDR3 extends over 15 amino acids. V shed 0 bases and J shed 1 base, with 8 bases lying between them. Germline assignment: CDR1 SGHNT and CDR2 YYREEE (reference sequence). For the CDR3, the DNA is TGTGCCAGCAGCTTGGAACCCGGGAGCAATCAGCCCCAGCATTTT. It translates to CASSLEPGSNQPQHF.

The rearrangement links TRBV6-5 to TRBJ1-5, with D maybe TRBD1 (6 bases). Trimming stripped 5 bases from V and 7 bases from J, with 12 bases between. The V gene's germline CDR1 is MNHEY and CDR2 SVGAGI. The CDR3 loop spans 13 amino acids. The DNA for the CDR3 is TGTGCCAGCAGTACTACAGGGCACCAGCCCCAGCATTTT. This codes for CASSTTGHQPQHF.

The gene calls are TRBV4-2 and TRBJ1-2; D ambiguous. Germline CDR1 and CDR2: LGHNA and YNFKEQ. V dropped 0 bases and J dropped 8 bases, with 10 bases sitting between them. There are 13 residues in the CDR3. DNA of the CDR3: TGTGCCAGCAGCCAAGACCCCCTTAGAGGCTACACCTTC. Translated: CASSQDPLRGYTF.

The V gene is TRBV10-3, the J gene TRBJ1-6, with D maybe TRBD1 (6 bases). This CDR3 region has 15 residues. CDR1 is ENHRY, CDR2 SYGVKD, per germline. The V end was cut by 2 bases, the J end by 4 bases, with 9 bases between. CDR3 protein: CAISESTGYNSPLHF. CDR3 DNA: TGTGCCATCAGTGAGAGTACAGGGTATAATTCACCCCTCCACTTT.

This clone occurred a few times. The chain combines TRBV4-3 with TRBJ2-5; TRBD2 matches 7 bases. V shed 3 bases, J shed 0 bases, and the junction held 1 base outside the gene matches. CDR1 is LGHNA, CDR2 YSLEER, per germline. The CDR3 length is 14 residues. As DNA, the CDR3 is TGCGCCAGCAGCCAGAGCGGGAACCAAGAGACCCAGTACTTC. Encoded protein: CASSQSGNQETQYF.

This chain uses TRBV19 with TRBJ1-2; 9 bases agree with TRBD1. The CDR3 is 13 amino acids. The germline V gene has CDR1 LNHDA and CDR2 SQIVND (reference sequence). With V trimmed by 4 bases and J by 6 bases, 3 bases remained unmatched. The CDR3: CASSRQGVHGYTF. The CDR3 bases are TGTGCCAGTAGTAGACAGGGGGTACATGGCTACACCTTC.

The V call is TRBV15, the J call TRBJ2-1; 16 positions match TRBD2. The CDR3 has 20 amino acids. Germline-derived CDR1 and CDR2 are LNHNV and YYDKDF (reference sequence). J lost 4 bases, V lost 8 bases, and 17 bases had no gene match. CDR3 region: CATGSSRGLAGGRSYNEQFF. The CDR3 DNA reads TGTGCCACCGGAAGTTCGCGGGGACTAGCGGGGGGGCGATCTTACAATGAGCAGTTCTTC.

This chain links TRBV30 with TRBJ1-3; D is unclear. The CDR3 totals 13 residues. The V end was cut by 0 bases, the J end by 2 bases, with 5 bases between. The germline CDR1 and CDR2 sequences are GTSNPN and SVGIG (reference sequence). CDR3 sequence: CAWSVGTGNTIYF. CDR3 DNA: TGTGCCTGGAGTGTTGGCACTGGAAACACCATATATTTT.

The chain combines TRBV9 with TRBJ2-6, with 8 bases lining up with TRBD1. V was clipped by 3 bases and J by 0 bases; unmatched bases: 5. In germline, CDR1 is SGDLS, CDR2 YYNGEE. The CDR3 totals 17 residues. This CDR3 reads CASSARGLSSGANVLTF. CDR3 in DNA: TGTGCCAGCAGCGCCAGGGGGCTTAGCTCTGGGGCCAACGTCCTGACTTTC. The variable domain in full, with the rest retrieved from reference TRBV9 and TRBJ2-6, is DSGVTQTPKHLITATGQRVTLRCSPRSGDLSVYWYQQSLDQGLQFLIQYYNGEERAKGNILERFSAQQFPDLHSELNLSSLELGDSALYFCASSARGLSSGANVLTFGAGSRLTVL.